Reported below is one T cell receptor (beta chain). The authors' processing: Quantification of nucleated cells was approximated via reference gene primer amplification. Profiled with immunoSEQ multiplex PCR; TCRdb holds only in-frame clones, not every one. V and J calls and clone size follow that table, whereas D and trimming were derived from the DNA. The sample includes some 230,000 clones, roughly four fifths of them seen just once. Allocation to cohorts depended on clinical history reported by the participants. Recovery among Cohort 3 donors was established by two negative PCRs, clearance, or symptom resolution. These data come from a study of blood T cell repertoires in COVID-19. Study overall: T cells, B-cell-depleted T cells, or PBMCs supplied cDNA or gDNA.

The germline gives CDR1 SGDLS, CDR2 YYNGEE. V was pared by 5 bases and J by 4 bases, with 16 bases of the junction left unmatched. The length of the CDR3 is 17 residues. The source material was PBMCs or T cells enriched from blood (not recorded which). This rearrangement joins TRBV9 to TRBJ2-3; TRBD2 matches 7 bases. This TCR came from a man between 35 and 55 years old who had recovered from COVID-19. The CDR3 bases are TGTGCCAGCAGTCGATTGGAGGCAGGGACTACTGCAGATACGCAGTATTTT. Protein sequence: CASSRLEAGTTADTQYF.